A single sample is the source of the 30 T cell receptor beta chains below, sequenced in a study of long-term antiretroviral therapy in people with HIV. Running of the v3.0 immunoSEQ assay took place at survey level. Sequenced by immunoSEQ multiplex PCR; TCRdb stores in-frame clones only, minus some. The profile shows tens of thousands of clones, 75% to 90% of them singletons. The sample in question was unsorted PBMCs, obtained around 4.1 years after starting antiretroviral therapy. The receptors here all came from a man aged 30 to 39 with HIV.

The chain employs TRBV7-8 and TRBJ2-1, with 11 bases fitting TRBD2. The CDR3 extends over 21 amino acids. The ends lost 1 base at V and 0 bases at J; junction bases unmatched: 14. Germline V gives CDR1 SGHVS, CDR2 FQNEAQ. The CDR3 sequence is CASSLGGELAGAPFSYNEQFF. The CDR3 nucleotides read TGTGCCAGCAGCTTAGGAGGAGAACTAGCGGGGGCCCCTTTCTCCTACAATGAGCAGTTCTTC.

The V and J genes are TRBV18 and TRBJ2-2, with D possibly TRBD2 on 5 matching bases. Per germline, CDR1 KGHSH and CDR2 LQKENI. The CDR3 consists of 15 residues. The V gene lost 7 bases and the J gene lost 1 base, with 13 bases spanning the gap. The CDR3 sequence is CASYPPGWNTGELFF. The DNA for the CDR3 is TGTGCCAGCTACCCCCCGGGGTGGAACACCGGGGAGCTGTTTTTT. Combining the CDR3 with reference TRBV18 and TRBJ2-2 gives the whole variable domain NAGVMQNPRHLVRRRGQEARLRCSPMKGHSHVYWYRQLPEEGLKFMVYLQKENIIDESGMPKERFSAEFPKEGPSILRIQQVVRGDSAAYFCASYPPGWNTGELFFGEGSRLTVL.

V usage is TRBV11-1 and J usage is TRBJ2-7; D gene unclear. CDR3 length: 14 amino acids. V was cut by 1 base and J by 2 bases, with 9 bases left in between. CDR1 and CDR2 (germline): SGHAT, FQDESV (reference sequence). CDR3 DNA sequence: TGTGCCAGCAGCTTAGATAGTGGGCCCTACGAGCAGTACTTC. This codes for CASSLDSGPYEQYF.

This chain uses TRBV9 with TRBJ2-4; D possibly corresponds to TRBD2 (7 bases). This CDR3 region has 14 residues. From germline, CDR1 is SGDLS and CDR2 YYNGEE. The ends were cut back, 0 bases at V and 7 bases at J, with 11 bases in the middle. CDR3 sequence (DNA): TGTGCCAGCAGCGTAGCAGAGGGGGGGAACATTCAGTACTTC. Translating it yields CASSVAEGGNIQYF.

This chain uses TRBV25-1 with TRBJ1-4; 8 bases match TRBD1. The CDR3 is 15 residues long. Germline V CDR1 and CDR2: MGHDK, SYGVNS. The trim removed 3 bases at V and 8 bases at J, leaving 8 bases unmatched. The CDR3 region is CASSEPQGAREKLFF. CDR3 coding DNA: TGTGCCAGCAGTGAGCCCCAGGGGGCTCGGGAAAAACTGTTTTTT.

This chain links TRBV30 with TRBJ2-7, with no clear D. CDR1 is GTSNPN, CDR2 SVGIG, per germline (reference sequence). Trimming pared 6 bases from V and 3 bases from J, leaving 9 bases between. The length of the CDR3 is 11 residues. The CDR3 sequence is CACSGYYEQYF. Written as DNA, the CDR3 is TGTGCCTGTTCAGGTTACTACGAGCAGTACTTC. The entire variable domain, with the rest obtained from reference TRBV30 and TRBJ2-7, is as follows: SQTIHQWPATLVQPVGSPLSLECTVEGTSNPNLYWYRQAAGRGLQLLFYSVGIGQISSEVPQNLSASRPQDRQFILSSKKLLLSDSGFYLCACSGYYEQYFGPGTRLTVT.

J is TRBJ2-1 and V is TRBV5-1, with 12 bases matching TRBD2. Unmatched junction bases numbered 5, after V lost 4 bases and J lost 6 bases. The CDR3 has 15 residues. Germline CDR1 and CDR2: SGHRS and YFSETQ. CDR3 region: CASSTGLAGRNEQFF. CDR3 bases: TGCGCCAGCAGCACGGGACTAGCGGGTCGCAATGAGCAGTTCTTC.

This clone came up a few times. V gene TRBV5-5 combines with J gene TRBJ1-2; D is ambiguous. V was cut by 3 bases and J by 4 bases, with 13 bases left in between. CDR3 size: 14 residues. Germline CDR1 and CDR2: SGHKS and YYEKEE (reference sequence). This chain's CDR3 is CASSSPGFPYGYTF. DNA of the CDR3: TGTGCCAGCAGCTCCCCGGGGTTCCCCTATGGCTACACCTTC. The full variable domain, with the rest looked up from reference TRBV5-5 and TRBJ1-2, is DAGVTQSPTHLIKTRGQQVTLRCSPISGHKSVSWYQQVLGQGPQFIFQYYEKEERGRGNFPDRFSARQFPNYSSELNVNALLLGDSALYLCASSSPGFPYGYTFGSGTRLTVV.

The J gene is TRBJ2-3, the V gene TRBV19; unclear D gene. This CDR3 is 12 amino acids long. The V and J ends lost 3 bases and 4 bases respectively, with 5 bases between them. The V gene's germline CDR1 is LNHDA and CDR2 SQIVND (reference sequence). Here the CDR3 reads CASSMVPDTQYF. As DNA, the CDR3 is TGTGCCAGTAGTATGGTCCCAGATACGCAGTATTTT.

The count of this clone is one. The chain employs TRBV29-1 and TRBJ2-6; 7 nucleotides line up with TRBD2. Germline values: CDR1 SQVTM, CDR2 ANQGSEA. The CDR3 has 18 amino acids. With 4 bases clipped from V and 0 bases from J, the junction kept 12 bases outside the gene matches. The CDR3 region has the DNA TGCAGCGTTGGCAGACTAGCTGGAGGGAGCTCTGGGGCCAACGTCCTGACTTTC. Residues: CSVGRLAGGSSGANVLTF.

This clone was detected once. The rearrangement uses TRBV9 and TRBJ1-6, with D possibly being TRBD1 (6 bases). V was pared by 4 bases and J by 8 bases, with 13 bases between. CDR3 length equals 14 residues. CDR1 is SGDLS and CDR2 is YYNGEE in the germline V gene. CDR3 region: CASSFRDTDSPLHF. The CDR3 region has the DNA TGTGCCAGCAGCTTCCGGGACACCGATTCACCCCTCCACTTT.

The V and J genes are TRBV11-2 and TRBJ2-3; 10 nucleotides line up with TRBD1. The CDR3 sequence is 15 residues long. V was pared by 1 base and J by 4 bases, with 2 bases of the junction left unmatched. In germline, CDR1 is SGHAT, CDR2 FQNNGV. CDR3 residues: CASSLGTGGADTQYF. DNA of the CDR3: TGTGCCAGCAGCTTAGGGACAGGGGGGGCAGATACGCAGTATTTT.

In its sample, this clone was seen a few times. The V gene is TRBV19, the J gene TRBJ2-7; the D gene is possibly TRBD2 (7 bases). Germline CDR1 reads LNHDA; CDR2 reads SQIVND (reference sequence). V shed 3 bases and J shed 4 bases, with 13 bases lying between them. This CDR3 is built from 14 residues. The CDR3 bases are TGTGCCAGTAGTATTGGAGGGGGGGAATACGAGCAGTACTTC. It encodes CASSIGGGEYEQYF.

The chain is built from TRBV15 and TRBJ2-7; the match to TRBD2 covers 7 bases. Trimming cost V 0 bases and J 8 bases; bases outside gene matches: 13. The length of the CDR3 is 16 residues. CDR1 is LNHNV, CDR2 YYDKDF, per germline (reference sequence). CDR3 sequence: CATSRERASGRLKQYF. As DNA, the CDR3 is TGTGCCACCAGCAGAGAACGGGCTAGCGGCCGCCTTAAGCAGTACTTC.

This clone occurred once. This chain connects TRBV27 to TRBJ1-2; D is possibly TRBD1 (5 bases). In germline, CDR1 is MNHEY, CDR2 SMNVEV (reference sequence). The CDR3 contains 13 residues. Trimming shortened V by 2 bases and J by 3 bases, and 7 bases separated the two germline ends. The CDR3 region is CASSLGGDYGYTF. In nucleotides, the CDR3 is TGTGCCAGCAGTTTAGGAGGGGACTATGGCTACACCTTC.

The V call is TRBV11-2, the J call TRBJ2-7; 9 nucleotides agree with TRBD1. The junction had 4 bases not matched to a gene; V was cut back by 5 bases and J by 2 bases. Germline lookup yields CDR1 SGHAT and CDR2 FQNNGV. The CDR3 totals 14 residues. CDR3 in DNA: TGTGCCAGCAGCCCGGGACAGGGAGCCTACGAGCAGTACTTC. Translation gives CASSPGQGAYEQYF.

This chain links TRBV4-1 with TRBJ1-2; TRBD1 matches 9 bases. Unmatched junction bases numbered 10, after V lost 1 base and J lost 4 bases. The CDR3 covers 17 residues. Germline CDR1 is MGHRA and CDR2 is YSYEKL. The CDR3 nucleotides read TGCGCCAGCAGCCAAGCTCTCTTGCGGGGACAGGGCTATGGCTACACCTTC. This codes for CASSQALLRGQGYGYTF.

This clone was seen only a few times. The rearrangement uses TRBV2 and TRBJ2-5; D gene uncertain. This CDR3 is 11 amino acids long. Trimming stripped 5 bases from V and 2 bases from J, with 3 bases between. Germline CDR1 SNHLY, CDR2 FYNNEI. CDR3 sequence (DNA): TGTGCCAGCAGTCGGCAAGAGACCCAGTACTTC. Translation gives CASSRQETQYF.

This chain links TRBV30 with TRBJ1-4; D is uncertain. V was trimmed by 0 bases and J by 8 bases, leaving 10 bases between them. The CDR3 is 13 amino acids. Per germline, CDR1 GTSNPN and CDR2 SVGIG (reference sequence). The CDR3 loop reads CAWSVSGSEKLFF. The CDR3 bases are TGTGCCTGGAGTGTGTCAGGAAGCGAAAAACTGTTTTTT.

The V gene is TRBV21-1, the J gene TRBJ2-1; TRBD2, the D gene given by the table, was not confirmed from the DNA. TRBV21-1 corresponds to a pseudogene. The CDR3 has 16 residues. This chain's CDR3 is CASSAGPHPYTNEQFF. Written as DNA, the CDR3 is TGTGCCAGCAGCGCGGGCCCCCACCCCTATACGAATGAGCAGTTCTTC.

V is TRBV5-5 and J is TRBJ1-1, with 8 nucleotides matching TRBD1. V lost 3 bases, J lost 3 bases, and 4 bases stayed unmatched. CDR1 and CDR2 (germline): SGHKS, YYEKEE (reference sequence). The length of the CDR3 is 14 residues. The CDR3 nucleotides are TGTGCCAGCAGCTCCCAGGGGGCGGACACTGAAGCTTTCTTT. It is translated as CASSSQGADTEAFF.

The chain links TRBV2 to TRBJ2-7; D possibly matches TRBD1 or TRBD2 (5 bases each). CDR1 is SNHLY and CDR2 is FYNNEI in the germline V gene. The CDR3 has 15 residues. Trimming stripped 8 bases from V and 7 bases from J, with 24 bases between. The CDR3 nucleotides read TGTGCCAGCCGTATAACCATATTCAGGGACGGGGAGCAGTACTTC. Translating it yields CASRITIFRDGEQYF.

The chain recombines TRBV9 with TRBJ2-1; the D is unclear. Germline CDR1 and CDR2: SGDLS and YYNGEE. The CDR3 loop spans 16 amino acids. The V and J ends lost 2 bases and 0 bases respectively, with 12 bases between them. The CDR3, as DNA: TGTGCCAGCAGCGTGAACAGCCCGAGCTCCTACAATGAGCAGTTCTTC. As protein: CASSVNSPSSYNEQFF.

The CDR3 reads CASSDPVNIQYF. In DNA, the CDR3 is TGTGCCAGCAGTGACCCGGTAAACATTCAGTACTTC. V and J are TRBV6-4 and TRBJ2-4; D not certain. This CDR3 has 12 amino acids. From germline, CDR1 is MRHNA and CDR2 SNTAGT. V was trimmed by 2 bases and J by 6 bases, leaving 5 bases between them.

In regard to this clone: This is likely an artifact of a read error, given a far larger clone one base away. In the same sample, other DNA sequences code for this CDR3. This chain uses TRBV4-3 with TRBJ1-1; no firm D call. This CDR3 region has 15 residues. V gave up 1 base and J gave up 1 base, with 10 bases separating them. Germline values: CDR1 LGHNA, CDR2 YSLEER. Here the CDR3 DNA reads TGCGCCAGCAGCCAAGGAGGACCCTCGAACACTGAAGCTTTCTTT. The encoded protein is CASSQGGPSNTEAFF.

The chain combines TRBV28 with TRBJ2-7; D might be TRBD1 or TRBD2, each matching 5 bases. Germline V gene sequence: CDR1 MDHEN, CDR2 SYDVKM. V was cut by 2 bases and J by 7 bases, with 9 bases left in between. The CDR3 sequence is 12 residues long. CDR3 bases: TGTGCCAGCAGTTTAGTGGGACGGGAGCAGTACTTC. This codes for CASSLVGREQYF.

The V and J genes are TRBV7-3 and TRBJ2-3, with TRBD2 identical over 7 bases. The germline CDR1 and CDR2 sequences are SGHTA and FQGTGA. J was trimmed by 2 bases and V by 1 base; bases with no gene match: 3. The CDR3 runs 15 residues. For the CDR3, the DNA is TGTGCCAGCAGCTTAAGGGGACTATACACAGATACGCAGTATTTT. Its protein product is CASSLRGLYTDTQYF. The whole variable domain, remainder taken from reference TRBV7-3 and TRBJ2-3, is GAGVSQTPSNKVTEKGKYVELRCDPISGHTALYWYRQSLGQGPEFLIYFQGTGAADDSGLPNDRFFAVRPEGSVSTLKIQRTERGDSAVYLCASSLRGLYTDTQYFGPGTRLTVL.

The chain joins TRBV7-8 to TRBJ2-1; 12 nucleotides agree with TRBD2. V lost 4 bases, J lost 7 bases, and 11 bases stayed unmatched. Germline V gene sequence: CDR1 SGHVS, CDR2 FQNEAQ. There are 17 residues in the CDR3. The CDR3 is CASSSPSGGAKVNEQFF. The DNA for the CDR3 is TGTGCCAGCAGCTCCCCTAGCGGGGGGGCTAAGGTGAATGAGCAGTTCTTC.

The chain couples TRBV10-1 to TRBJ2-2, with D possibly matching TRBD1 (7 bases). With 4 bases removed from V and 2 bases from J, the gap between germline ends came to 11 bases. The CDR3 consists of 15 residues. Germline V gene data show CDR1 as WNHNN and CDR2 as SYGVQD (reference sequence). The CDR3, as DNA: TGCGCCAGCAGTGGCGGGACAGCTAACACCGGGGAGCTGTTTTTT. It encodes CASSGGTANTGELFF.

The J gene is TRBJ1-3, the V gene TRBV5-6; 9 bases match TRBD1. Germline V gene sequence: CDR1 SGHDT, CDR2 YYEEEE. CDR3 length equals 14 residues. Losses at the gene ends were 3 bases for V and 8 bases for J; bases not matched to a gene: 6. The CDR3 bases are TGTGCCAGCAGCTGGGACAGGGAAGGTGACACCATATATTTT. This codes for CASSWDREGDTIYF.